This T cell receptor (beta chain) was profiled in a study of T cell responses to AZD1222 COVID-19 vaccine (dated by TCRdb to the early 2020s). Background on the whole study: A total of approximately 240 trial participants underwent TCR sequencing, of whom 207 received two doses of AZD1222 and about 25 received two doses of the MenACWY control vaccine. Enrollment into the trials was organized by age into subgroups of 18-55, 56-69 and 70-plus years, and those subgroups contained roughly 150, 30 and 60 TCR-sequenced participants, respectively. Summary of the overall study and its limitations: After two AZD1222 doses, spike-specific TCR breadth and depth were significantly higher than at day 0 and than in MenACWY recipients. Because no day 14 peak-response samples were available, repertoires were characterized only after the peak T cell response. CD4 TCRs associated with the vaccine covered the entire spike protein, and the dominant responses were in regions 160-218 and 743-854. Conclusions about previously exposed vaccinees are limited, since just five or six AZD1222 recipients were seropositive for SARS-CoV-2 at baseline. Reportedly, almost half of the unique spike-specific TCRs recognized epitopes lying outside the regions that are mutated in the B.1.351 and B.1.1.7 variants. Participants were mostly white British, with more females than males. The authors suggested clonal diversity may have been underestimated. The 56-69-year group was small, and its depth increase did not reach significance, likely because of low power.

The time point label of this sample denotes: about 28 days (+/-7) after the second vaccine dose. AZD1222 recipients given second doses at about 4 weeks or at about 12 weeks were pooled, since spike-specific TCR depth and breadth were not found to differ between the two schedules. Samples from vaccinated people were obtained from the UK trials COV001 and COV002, which included a single-blind randomized controlled phase 2/3 trial of AZD1222 (ChAdOx1 nCoV-19) in healthy adults. For TCRbeta chain sequencing, PBMC samples from trial participants were taken at day 0 and at day 28 after the second dose. The germline ends are 15 bases apart after V is trimmed by 5 bases and J by 5 bases. Measured from the cysteine to the phenylalanine, the CDR3 is 14 residues long. Only the CDR3 portion is preserved as DNA: 42 bases, with reading frame beginning at the first base. According to the germline V gene, CDR1 reads SGHTA and CDR2 reads FQGNSA.

The CDR3 regions of human TCRbeta chains were analyzed by immunosequencing. Concerning the study's data processing: Repertoire TCRs were matched against a reference library of SARS-CoV-2-specific TCRs generated with the MIRA antigen-specificity platform. Breadth meant the fraction of unique TCRs that were SARS-CoV-2-associated, whereas depth meant the fraction of total T cells that were SARS-CoV-2-associated. Using the MIRA data, every spike-specific TCR was mapped to the spike region that the TCR reacted to and assigned to either a CD4 or a CD8 class. Log10-transformed breadth and depth values were compared by one-way ANOVA with Sidak's multiple comparisons tests. Sourced from immuneACCESS, this table was stored by TCRdb with only in-frame sequences that have V and J called. A share of the clones is absent; for the studies checked, an unresolved V gene accounts for under half, and the remainder has no known explanation. V and J calls and clone size are given by that table; D and trimming were obtained from the DNA. The sample yields fewer than 120,000 clones; around nine tenths were counted once. The top ten clonotypes cover over 2% of the sample.

With regard to this clone: Its antigen has not been determined. It has no much larger one-base neighbor in the sample; base qualities were not kept.

The sequenced sample was peripheral blood, obtained 28 days after the second AZD1222 dose. The V gene is TRBV7-2 and the J gene is TRBJ1-1; TRBD1 could be the D gene, as 5 bases match. This TCR came from an adult who received the AZD1222 COVID-19 vaccine. The nucleotide sequence reads TGTGCCAGCAGCGGGTCGACAGTCAGAACTGAAGCTTTCTTT. Translated, it gives CASSGSTVRTEAFF.